The source of this TCR beta chain is a study of blood T cell repertoires in COVID-19. Study summary: Samples came from the United States, Italy and Spain, spanning acute and convalescent COVID-19. From T cells, B-cell-depleted T cells, or PBMCs came the material, which was cDNA or gDNA.

Germline lookup yields CDR1 MGHDK and CDR2 SYGVNS. The CDR3 is 14 residues long. V was clipped by 6 bases and J by 4 bases; unmatched bases: 8. The assay was immunoSEQ multiplex PCR, and TCRdb's table has in-frame clones only and misses some. The table records 120,000 or so clones, about 79% of them present only once. The specimen was peripheral blood. The sequence was obtained from a man aged 40-49 years with active or convalescent COVID-19. The chain carries TRBV25-1 and TRBJ1-2; 7 bases are shared with TRBD1. CDR3 nucleotides: TGTGCCAGCAGGGATGGAGGGGGCGGCTATGGCTACACCTTC. This gives the protein CASRDGGGGYGYTF.